These T cell receptor beta chains were read from a single sample in a study of response to subunit inactivated influenza vaccine. TCRdb called the RT-PCR reads again in MiXCR, with one record for every CDR3 protein. The sample carries 180,000 or so distinct CDR3 sequences, more than 10% recorded once. The same data also went into a second study, on T cells expressing NK-cell markers.

This sample comprised CD8+ T cells sorted from PBMCs, obtained roughly 12 days after vaccination. The receptors come from a man in his fifties who received an inactivated influenza vaccine. The CDR3 runs from the conserved cysteine through the conserved F or W. D genes are given only for firm matches. Expanded clones get a size class; other rows say once, few or many, or leave the size out.

J gene,D gene,clone size,V gene,CDR3 DNA,CDR3 protein
TRBJ1-5,TRBD1,few,TRBV2,TGTGCCAGCAGGGGAATTCCAGACAGGGGGACACGTAGCAATCAGCCCCAGCATTTT,CASRGIPDRGTRSNQPQHF
TRBJ1-3,.,few,TRBV12-3/TRBV12-4,TGTGCCAGCAGTTTAGGTCGGTTCTCTGGAAACACCATATATTTT,CASSLGRFSGNTIYF
TRBJ2-7,.,few,TRBV27,TGTGCCAGCAGCCTGCTTACAGGGGAGCAGTACTTC,CASSLLTGEQYF
TRBJ2-7,TRBD1,.,TRBV28,TGTGCCAGCAGTTTATCGCCGCCAGGGGGCCACGAGCAGTACTTC,CASSLSPPGGHEQYF
TRBJ2-7,.,many,TRBV6-5,TGTGCCAGCAGTCCGGGGTCCTACGAGCAGTACTTC,CASSPGSYEQYF
TRBJ2-3,.,.,TRBV2,TGTGCCAGCAGTGAAGCGCCGGGCGGGCACACAGATACGCAGTATTTT,CASSEAPGGHTDTQYF
TRBJ2-7,.,.,TRBV4-3,TGCGCCAGCAGCCAAGATTGGGGACGGTTGATGGGCGAGCAGTACTTC,CASSQDWGRLMGEQYF
TRBJ2-1,TRBD2,.,TRBV24-1,TGTGCCACCAGTGAACATGGGGGTAGCGGGAGGGGGTCCTACAATGAGCAGTTCTTC,CATSEHGGSGRGSYNEQFF
TRBJ2-7,.,.,TRBV5-5,TGTGCCAGCAGCTTGGGGTCAGGGTGGTACGAGCAGTACTTC,CASSLGSGWYEQYF
TRBJ2-1,.,few,TRBV7-9,TGTGCCAGCAGCTTAGGTCCTTCCAGCAATGAGCAGTTCTTC,CASSLGPSSNEQFF
TRBJ2-1,TRBD2,.,TRBV7-8,TGTGCCAGCAGCTTAGAAGGAGAGACTAGCCCTTACAATGAGCAGTTCTTC,CASSLEGETSPYNEQFF
TRBJ2-1,TRBD2,many,TRBV6-1,TGTGCCAGCAGCCCTGGGGGGGATGAATTGAATGAGCAGTTCTTC,CASSPGGDELNEQFF
TRBJ1-5,TRBD1,.,TRBV6-5,TGTGCCAGCAGTTACCGGGACAGGGCGGATCAGCCCCAGCATTTT,CASSYRDRADQPQHF
TRBJ2-7,TRBD2,.,TRBV29-1,TGCAGCGCCGCGGGGGTTCGGGGCACCCACGAGCAGTACTTC,CSAAGVRGTHEQYF
TRBJ2-1,TRBD2,.,TRBV15,TGTGCCACCAGCAGTGGCGGACTAGCGCATACCTACAATGAGCAGTTCTTC,CATSSGGLAHTYNEQFF